Listed here is a single T cell receptor beta chain. Its antigen is not identified. This specimen belongs to a study of shared clonotypes between healthy human individuals. General study findings and limits: The expectation was that sequencing depth would affect clonotype sharing among donors. Rarefaction curves obtained for sorted subsets showed sequencing incomplete despite large depth.

J gave up 3 bases and V 4 bases, and 10 bases lay outside the gene matches. In germline, CDR1 is SGHDT, CDR2 YYEEEE. CDR3 length: 16 amino acids. CD4+ cells were split into CD45RA+ naive and CD45RA-negative memory subsets. TCRdb keeps only in-frame clones here, not all; method: immunoSEQ multiplex PCR. The repertoire consists of about 2.4 million clones, with over 85% occurring once and the leading ten covering more than 0.35%. Sequences were obtained from naive CD4+ T cells from PBMCs. Subset denoted: CD45RA+ positively selected. V and J are TRBV5-6 and TRBJ2-7, with 10 positions matching TRBD1. The receptor comes from a man aged 18 to 30 in good health. Some clones in this sample may be carry-over from other donors' samples. The CDR3 nucleotides are TGTGCCAGCAGCACTTGGGACAGGGGCCCTTTCTACGAGCAGTACTTC. It specifies CASSTWDRGPFYEQYF.